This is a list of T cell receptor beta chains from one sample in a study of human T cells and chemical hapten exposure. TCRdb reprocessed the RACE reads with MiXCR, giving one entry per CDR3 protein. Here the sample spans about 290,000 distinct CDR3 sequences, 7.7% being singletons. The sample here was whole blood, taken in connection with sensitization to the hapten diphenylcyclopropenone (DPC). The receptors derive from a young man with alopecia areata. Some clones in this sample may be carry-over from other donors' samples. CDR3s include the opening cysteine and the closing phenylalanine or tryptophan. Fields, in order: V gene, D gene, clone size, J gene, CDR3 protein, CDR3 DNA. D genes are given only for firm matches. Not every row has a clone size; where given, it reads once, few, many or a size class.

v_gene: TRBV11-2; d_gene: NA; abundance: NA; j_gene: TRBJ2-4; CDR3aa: CASSTDRLGPKNIQYF; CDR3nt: TGTGCCAGCAGCACCGACAGGCTTGGCCCCAAAAACATTCAGTACTTC
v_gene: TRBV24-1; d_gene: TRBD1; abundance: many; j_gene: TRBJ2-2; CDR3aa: CATSGTGDTGELFF; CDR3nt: TGTGCCACCAGCGGGACAGGGGACACCGGGGAGCTGTTTTTT
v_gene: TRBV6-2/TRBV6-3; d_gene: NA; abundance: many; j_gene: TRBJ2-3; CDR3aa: CASSYEWAATDTQYF; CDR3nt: TGTGCCAGCAGTTACGAATGGGCAGCCACAGATACGCAGTATTTT
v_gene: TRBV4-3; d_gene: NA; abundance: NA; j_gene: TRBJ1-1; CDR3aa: CASSQTGITEAFF; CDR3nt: TGCGCCAGCAGCCAGACAGGCATCACTGAAGCTTTCTTT
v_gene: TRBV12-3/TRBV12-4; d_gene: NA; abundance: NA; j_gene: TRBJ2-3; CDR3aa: CASSSRSWSSADTQYF; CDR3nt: TGTGCCAGCAGTAGCCGGAGCTGGAGTAGTGCAGATACGCAGTATTTT
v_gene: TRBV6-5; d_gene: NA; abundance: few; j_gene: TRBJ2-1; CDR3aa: CATLSGQENNEQFF; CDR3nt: TGTGCCACTCTGTCCGGGCAGGAGAACAATGAGCAGTTCTTC
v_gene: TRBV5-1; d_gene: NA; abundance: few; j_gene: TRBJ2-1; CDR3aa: CASSFANRDNEQFF; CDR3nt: TGCGCCAGCAGCTTTGCCAACAGGGACAATGAGCAGTTCTTC
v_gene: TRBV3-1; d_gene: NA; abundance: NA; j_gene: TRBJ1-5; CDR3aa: CASSRGFNQPQHF; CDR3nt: TGTGCCAGCAGCAGGGGGTTCAATCAGCCCCAGCATTTT
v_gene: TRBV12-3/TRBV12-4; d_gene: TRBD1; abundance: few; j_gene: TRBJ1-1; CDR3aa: CASSTRQGNTEAFF; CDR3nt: TGTGCCAGCAGTACCCGACAGGGGAACACTGAAGCTTTCTTT
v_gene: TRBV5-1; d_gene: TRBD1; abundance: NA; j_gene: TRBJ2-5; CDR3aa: CASRLGTGGEETQYF; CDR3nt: TGCGCCAGCAGACTAGGGACAGGGGGCGAAGAGACCCAGTACTTC